One and the same sample provided the 18 T cell receptor beta chains below, sequenced in a study of blood T cells in healthy people across ages (dated by TCRdb to the mid-2010s). The library was obtained by 5' RACE. TCRdb lists the instrument as Illumina HiSeq 2500. The second PCR ran for about 6 to 12 cycles and used a J-beta primer mix along with a sample-barcoded 5' primer. The raw public reads went through TCRdb reprocessing: fastp at Q25, MiXCR clone calling, in-frame beta chains kept. When rows share a CDR3 protein, they turn into one entry using the most common DNA and genes. Across this sample there are 800,000 or so distinct CDR3 sequences, with about 45% seen only once. Jointly, the top ten make up less than 20% of the sample. The material sequenced was blood. The source is an elderly man in good health.

This clonotype was observed many times. This sequence joins TRBV15 and TRBJ1-2; unclear D gene. CDR1 LNHNV and CDR2 YYDKDF come from the germline V gene (reference sequence). Trimming took off 5 bases at V and 7 bases at J, with 11 bases between the two ends. CDR3 length equals 12 residues. DNA for the CDR3: TGTGCCACCAGCGCAGGATACCGTGGCTACACCTTC. This encodes CATSAGYRGYTF.

This clonotype has a count of ten or more. CDR3 loop: CASRRGYPGMDTIYF. As DNA, the CDR3 is TGTGCCAGTCGTCGGGGGTACCCCGGTATGGACACCATATATTTT. The gene calls are TRBV7-9 and TRBJ1-3; D may be TRBD1 (5 bases). The germline V and J ends were trimmed by 9 bases and 8 bases, with 23 bases remaining between them. This CDR3 is built from 15 residues. The germline V gene has CDR1 SEHNR and CDR2 FQNEAQ (reference sequence).

The rearrangement uses TRBV27 and TRBJ1-4, with unresolved D. V was pared by 7 bases and J by 7 bases, with 16 bases between. CDR1 and CDR2 (germline): MNHEY, SMNVEV (reference sequence). The CDR3 totals 14 residues. The CDR3 protein is CASKGGWPGEKLFF. CDR3 in DNA: TGTGCCAGCAAAGGAGGATGGCCTGGTGAAAAACTGTTTTTT.

V is TRBV12-3 or TRBV12-4 and J is TRBJ1-5, with a possible D match to TRBD1 (6 bases). Trimming removed 3 bases at V and 7 bases at J, with 16 bases between. There are 15 residues in the CDR3. CDR3 sequence (DNA): TGTGCCAGCAGTTTTTTGGGGGGCGGTGGGCAGCCCCAGCATTTT. Protein sequence: CASSFLGGGGQPQHF.

Many counts were recorded for this clonotype. The chain recombines TRBV5-1 with TRBJ2-1; 9 nucleotides line up with TRBD2. The ends lost 3 bases at V and 7 bases at J; junction bases unmatched: 8. The CDR3 extends over 15 amino acids. Germline V gene lookup returns CDR1 SGHRS and CDR2 YFSETQ. The CDR3 DNA is TGCGCCAGCAGCTCGACTAGCGGAGGGTGGAATGAGCAGTTCTTC. Translation: CASSSTSGGWNEQFF.

The J gene is TRBJ1-6, the V gene TRBV12-3 or TRBV12-4; the D gene is possibly TRBD1 (5 bases). V dropped 5 bases and J dropped 7 bases, with 12 bases sitting between them. The CDR3 extends over 14 amino acids. In DNA form, the CDR3 reads TGTGCCAGCAGTCACCGGGACGGGAATTCACCCCTCCACTTT. Protein sequence: CASSHRDGNSPLHF.

A remark on this clonotype: The junction differs from germline at one of its ends, possibly a read error. The gene calls are TRBV5-1 and TRBJ1-2; D is ambiguous. Looked up from germline, CDR1 is SGHRS and CDR2 is YFSETQ. The CDR3 runs to 13 residues. The CDR3 spells CASSLSVLSGHTF. Here the CDR3 DNA reads TGCGCCAGCAGCCTATCCGTACTCTCTGGCCACACCTTC. Full variable domain (remainder filled in from reference TRBV5-1 and TRBJ1-2): KAGVTQTPRYLIKTRGQQVTLSCSPISGHRSVSWYQQTPGQGLQFLFEYFSETQRNKGNFPGRFSGRQFSNSRSEMNVSTLELGDSALYLCASSLSVLSGHTFGSGTRLTVV.

This clonotype occurred a few times. The genes are TRBV20-1 and TRBJ2-3; 8 bases agree with TRBD2. J was trimmed by 6 bases and V by 3 bases; bases with no gene match: 2. The CDR3 extends over 12 amino acids. Per the germline V gene, CDR1 is DFQATT and CDR2 is SNEGSKA (reference sequence). CDR3 sequence reads: CSASREGDTQYF. CDR3 nucleotides: TGCAGTGCTAGCCGGGAGGGCGATACGCAGTATTTT.

On this clonotype itself: No DNA is shown, since the ends of the CDR3 on it are uncertain; the CDR3 is the one TCRdb lists. V usage is TRBV27 and J usage is TRBJ1-5; TRBD1, the table's D call, lacks a check against the DNA. The CDR3 is 22 residues long, counting both termini. Germline lookup yields CDR1 MNHEY and CDR2 SMNVEV (reference sequence). The CDR3 sequence: CASRSDRGREFFGPGTEQPQHF.

This clonotype appeared a few times. The V call is TRBV20-1, the J call TRBJ2-5, with 7 bases fitting TRBD2. Per the germline V gene, CDR1 is DFQATT and CDR2 is SNEGSKA (reference sequence). The CDR3 length is 14 residues. The trim removed 4 bases at V and 5 bases at J, leaving 10 bases unmatched. CDR3 nucleotides: TGCAGTGCTATTGAGGCGGGAGTTGGGGAGACCCAGTACTTC. This encodes CSAIEAGVGETQYF.

The chain employs TRBV11-2 and TRBJ2-5; D is possibly TRBD1 (6 bases). The CDR3 has 12 amino acids. Germline V gives CDR1 SGHAT, CDR2 FQNNGV. V was pared by 5 bases and J by 4 bases, with 8 bases between. This CDR3 reads CASSRTVETQYF. CDR3 nucleotide sequence: TGTGCCAGCAGCAGGACAGTAGAGACCCAGTACTTC.

The V gene is TRBV20-1, the J gene TRBJ2-5; TRBD2 matches 8 bases. After removal of 6 bases from V and 4 bases from J, the junction contained 13 bases not matched to a gene. Germline lookup yields CDR1 DFQATT and CDR2 SNEGSKA (reference sequence). This CDR3 spans 15 amino acids. The CDR3 DNA is TGCAGTGCACCAATAGCGGGATTGATGGGAGAGACCCAGTACTTC. Its protein is CSAPIAGLMGETQYF.

This clonotype has a handful of counts. The chain has TRBV29-1 and TRBJ2-1; TRBD2 aligns across 10 bases. Germline trimming cut 6 bases from V and 7 bases from J; bases unmatched to any gene: 9. Germline CDR1 reads SQVTM; CDR2 reads ANQGSEA. The CDR3 is 14 amino acids. This chain's CDR3 is CSVRDSGRMNEQFF. The CDR3, as DNA: TGCAGCGTACGGGATAGCGGGAGGATGAATGAGCAGTTCTTC.

The V call is TRBV15, the J call TRBJ1-5, with D perhaps matching TRBD1 (5 bases). This CDR3 is built from 17 residues. V was shortened by 4 bases and J by 2 bases, with 18 bases between the two germline ends. CDR1 and CDR2 (germline): LNHNV, YYDKDF (reference sequence). CDR3 sequence reads: CATSNLSMGLGNQPQHF. CDR3 in DNA: TGTGCCACCAGCAACCTCAGTATGGGGCTAGGCAATCAGCCCCAGCATTTT.

The rearrangement uses TRBV7-2 and TRBJ2-7; no clear D gene. V was clipped by 2 bases and J by 3 bases, with 14 bases between them. Germline-derived CDR1 and CDR2 are SGHTA and FQGNSA. CDR3 length: 15 residues. The DNA for the CDR3 is TGTGCCAGCAGCTTAATGGTTGGAACGAACTACGAGCAGTACTTC. Protein: CASSLMVGTNYEQYF.

This clonotype showed up many times. V gene TRBV29-1 combines with J gene TRBJ1-2, with TRBD1 as a possible D gene (6 bases). Germline loops: CDR1 SQVTM, CDR2 ANQGSEA. The V gene lost 4 bases and the J gene lost 5 bases, with 20 bases spanning the gap. There are 15 residues in the CDR3. This CDR3 is CSVVHPLGRGYGYTF. The CDR3 DNA follows: TGCAGCGTTGTTCACCCCCTGGGCAGGGGTTATGGCTACACCTTC.

The chain is built from TRBV2 and TRBJ2-7; 8 bases agree with TRBD2. The CDR3 extends over 16 amino acids. CDR1 and CDR2 from the germline V gene are SNHLY and FYNNEI. V was clipped by 4 bases and J by 2 bases; unmatched bases: 10. CDR3 sequence (DNA): TGTGCCAGCAGTGGCTTGATTAGCGGGATGACCTACGAGCAGTACTTC. This codes for CASSGLISGMTYEQYF.

This clonotype was found a few times. V usage is TRBV29-1 and J usage is TRBJ2-7; 8 bases fit TRBD1. CDR3 length equals 13 residues. The germline V gene has CDR1 SQVTM and CDR2 ANQGSEA. Losses at the gene ends were 4 bases for V and 3 bases for J; bases not matched to a gene: 5. In DNA, the CDR3 is TGCAGCGTTGGGAGGGACAGGTTCTACGAGCAGTACTTC. It yields the protein CSVGRDRFYEQYF.